This T cell receptor beta chain is drawn from a study of shared clonotypes between healthy human individuals. The CDR3 spans 14 residues. The V and J ends lost 5 bases and 5 bases, in that order; junction bases with no gene match: 8. Germline CDR1 is SEHNR and CDR2 is FQNEAQ (reference sequence). The CD4+ fraction was divided into a CD45RA+ naive subset and a CD45RA-negative memory subset. The protocol was immunoSEQ multiplex PCR, while the TCRdb copy is restricted to in-frame clones and leaves out a portion. The table records some 2,000,000 clones, more than 90% of them present only once. Regarding this clone: Its cognate antigen is unknown. The sample holds other DNA sequences that translate to the same CDR3.

Study findings and constraints: Around 5% of naive CD4 clonotypes were common to a handful of donors. The study found lower generation probabilities in non-shared clonotypes than in those shared by all four donors.

The clonotype was recovered from a man in his late teens or twenties in good health. The sequencing sample was made of naive CD4+ T cells sorted from blood. The subset is: CD45RA+ positively selected. The chain links TRBV7-9 to TRBJ1-1, with TRBD1 matching over 7 bases. This CDR3 is CASSKGQGETEAFF. The CDR3 DNA follows: TGTGCCAGCAGCAAGGGGCAGGGGGAAACTGAAGCTTTCTTT.